This T cell receptor (beta chain) emerged from a study of cytomegalovirus exposure and HLA in healthy donors. Researchers ran the PCR with 60 Vbeta and 13 Jbeta primers. This table comes from immunoSEQ multiplex PCR, and its TCRdb copy is limited to in-frame clones, with some not included. The sample includes 85,000 to 90,000 clones, about 72% seen only once; the top ten take 2.1%. Between the trimmed V and J ends, which lost 0 bases and 1 base, there was a span of 16 bases. The germline V gene has CDR1 LGHNA and CDR2 YNFKEQ. This CDR3 has 18 amino acids. This chain uses TRBV4-2 with TRBJ1-5; D gene ambiguous. The sequence came from a man aged 30-40 years in good health and CMV-seronegative. Sequenced: PBMCs. The CDR3 loop reads CASSQDITAHLSNQPQHF. For the CDR3, the DNA is TGTGCCAGCAGCCAAGATATAACAGCTCATCTCAGCAATCAGCCCCAGCATTTT.